The 32 T cell receptor beta chains below were found in one sample sequenced in a study of cytomegalovirus exposure and HLA in healthy donors. Primers included in the PCR were 60 Vbeta and 13 Jbeta primers. Clones were read by immunoSEQ multiplex PCR, and TCRdb kept only the in-frame ones, dropping some. The repertoire includes 150,000 to 200,000 clones, around 79% of them detected once, and about 4.4% sits in the top ten. Input material: PBMCs. The receptor set was obtained from a woman aged 25 to 45 in good health and CMV-seropositive.

This clone has a handful of counts. This rearrangement joins TRBV27 to TRBJ2-3, with a tentative D call TRBD1 (5 bases). The germline V and J ends were trimmed by 3 bases and 0 bases, with 13 bases remaining between them. This CDR3 contains 16 residues. Germline-derived CDR1 and CDR2 are MNHEY and SMNVEV (reference sequence). In nucleotides, the CDR3 is TGTGCCAGCAGTTTGACCCTTGGGGCAAGCACAGATACGCAGTATTTT. Translating gives CASSLTLGASTDTQYF.

The chain uses TRBV5-1 and TRBJ1-2, with no clear D. The CDR3 runs to 15 residues. Germline-derived CDR1 and CDR2 are SGHRS and YFSETQ. V dropped 2 bases and J dropped 4 bases, with 15 bases sitting between them. CDR3 nucleotide sequence: TGCGCCAGCAGCTTCTCGGAGGGTGAGGCCTATGGCTACACCTTC. It translates to CASSFSEGEAYGYTF.

This clone was seen more than once but under ten times. The chain employs TRBV6-5 and TRBJ1-2; D is undetermined. There are 12 residues in the CDR3. Trimming cost V 1 base and J 14 bases, with 14 bases left between them. Germline assignment: CDR1 MNHEY and CDR2 SVGAGI. In DNA, the CDR3 is TGTGCCAGCAGTTACTGGGCGGGAAGCGTGACCTTC. This encodes CASSYWAGSVTF.

V and J are TRBV27 and TRBJ1-4; TRBD1 is a possible D gene (5 bases). CDR1 MNHEY and CDR2 SMNVEV come from the germline V gene (reference sequence). V shed 1 base and J shed 8 bases, with 8 bases lying between them. CDR3 length equals 13 residues. Here the CDR3 reads CASSLWGGEKLFF. The CDR3 region has the DNA TGTGCCAGCAGTTTATGGGGGGGGGAAAAACTGTTTTTT.

V usage is TRBV15 and J usage is TRBJ2-2; TRBD1 aligns across 10 bases. Germline V gene lookup returns CDR1 LNHNV and CDR2 YYDKDF (reference sequence). This CDR3 has 13 amino acids. J lost 5 bases, V lost 8 bases, and 2 bases had no gene match. As DNA, the CDR3 is TGTGCCACCTCGGACAGGGGGACCGGGGAGCTGTTTTTT. This codes for CATSDRGTGELFF.

This clone appeared a few times. This chain connects TRBV27 to TRBJ1-2; D is uncertain. The germline V gene encodes CDR1 MNHEY and CDR2 SMNVEV (reference sequence). The length of the CDR3 is 13 residues. The V gene lost 2 bases and the J gene lost 2 bases, with 6 bases spanning the gap. CDR3 amino acids: CASSLGRNYGYTF. The DNA for the CDR3 is TGTGCCAGCAGTTTAGGCAGGAACTATGGCTACACCTTC.

V gene TRBV5-4 combines with J gene TRBJ1-2, with TRBD1 matching over 9 bases. Unmatched junction bases numbered 8, after V lost 3 bases and J lost 8 bases. Germline CDR1 is SGHNT and CDR2 is YYREEE (reference sequence). The CDR3 is made up of 14 amino acids. CDR3 amino acids: CASSSGQGRRGYTF. CDR3 DNA: TGTGCCAGCAGCTCGGGACAGGGCCGGCGCGGCTACACCTTC.

The genes are TRBV29-1 and TRBJ2-3; perhaps TRBD2 as D (5 bases). The CDR3 covers 14 residues. Germline V gene data show CDR1 as SQVTM and CDR2 as ANQGSEA. V was shortened by 7 bases and J by 2 bases, with 16 bases between the two germline ends. The CDR3 DNA is TGCAGCGGCCGTCTCGCGGGTCCCACAGATACGCAGTATTTT. This encodes CSGRLAGPTDTQYF.

This chain connects TRBV9 to TRBJ2-3, with TRBD2 identical over 11 bases. V shed 0 bases and J 2 bases; nucleotides not matched to a gene: 2. Germline V lookup: CDR1 SGDLS, CDR2 YYNGEE. The CDR3 is made up of 16 amino acids. CDR3 nucleotides: TGTGCCAGCAGCGTAGCTAGCGGGGGGACCACAGATACGCAGTATTTT. Protein: CASSVASGGTTDTQYF.

The rearrangement joins TRBV5-1 to TRBJ2-7, with TRBD1 as a possible D gene (6 bases). CDR1 is SGHRS, CDR2 YFSETQ, per germline. The V end was cut by 4 bases, the J end by 5 bases, with 16 bases between. The CDR3 is 14 residues long. Here the CDR3 DNA reads TGCGCCAGCAGCATAGTACAGGGATCGGACGAGCAGTACTTC. Protein product: CASSIVQGSDEQYF.

V gene TRBV13 combines with J gene TRBJ2-1, with D possibly matching TRBD2 (6 bases). The CDR3 extends over 16 amino acids. Germline V gene sequence: CDR1 PRHDT, CDR2 FYEKMQ (reference sequence). V was shortened by 2 bases and J by 6 bases, with 17 bases between the two germline ends. The CDR3 DNA sequence: TGTGCCAGCAGCTTACAACTAGCCCCTTCCGGCAATGAGCAGTTCTTC. Protein product: CASSLQLAPSGNEQFF.

Only a few counts were recorded for this clone. The chain is built from TRBV1 and TRBJ2-7; the table's D call, TRBD2, has no DNA check behind it. TRBV1 counts as a pseudogene. This CDR3 spans 15 amino acids. In DNA form, the CDR3 reads TGCACCAGCAGCCATCTTAGCGGGAGCTCCTACGAGCAGTACTTC. This encodes CTSSHLSGSSYEQYF.

This clone was counted a single time. V is TRBV5-1 and J is TRBJ2-7; 10 positions match TRBD1. This CDR3 comprises 14 residues. V trimming: 2 bases; J trimming: 5 bases; junction bases outside the gene matches: 4. The germline V gene encodes CDR1 SGHRS and CDR2 YFSETQ. The DNA for the CDR3 is TGCGCCAGCAGCTTCGGGACAGGGGACCACGAGCAGTACTTC. Protein sequence: CASSFGTGDHEQYF.

The rearrangement uses TRBV11-3 and TRBJ2-6; 8 bases map to TRBD2. This CDR3 has 17 amino acids. The V gene end was trimmed by 2 bases and the J gene end by 4 bases; junction bases not matched to a gene: 7. The germline V gene encodes CDR1 SGHNT and CDR2 YENEEA. The CDR3: CASSLRRGAQGANVLTF. For the CDR3, the DNA is TGTGCCAGCAGCTTAAGGCGGGGGGCGCAGGGGGCCAACGTCCTGACTTTC.

CDR3 in DNA: TGTGCCAGCAGTTACAGAGGGGACATCTATGGCTACACCTTC. Its protein is CASSYRGDIYGYTF. V and J are TRBV6-5 and TRBJ1-2, with D possibly matching TRBD1 (6 bases). This CDR3 spans 14 amino acids. Between the trimmed V and J ends, which lost 2 bases and 4 bases, there was a span of 11 bases. Looked up from germline, CDR1 is MNHEY and CDR2 is SVGAGI.

This clone has only one observation. The genes are TRBV27 and TRBJ2-2; tentative D call: TRBD2 (6 bases). Trimming pared 7 bases from V and 0 bases from J, leaving 15 bases between. The CDR3 runs 16 residues. Germline V gives CDR1 MNHEY, CDR2 SMNVEV (reference sequence). The CDR3 bases are TGTGCCAGCAACCGAGCGGGTCCTGCGAACACCGGGGAGCTGTTTTTT. It specifies CASNRAGPANTGELFF.

In regard to this clone: The same CDR3 arises from other DNA sequences in this sample as well. The chain couples TRBV7-6 to TRBJ1-2; D is unclear. CDR1 is SGHVS and CDR2 is FNYEAQ in the germline V gene. The CDR3 sequence is 13 residues long. V was shortened by 1 base and J by 2 bases, with 5 bases between the two germline ends. The CDR3 DNA sequence: TGTGCCAGCAGCTTAGGCAGAAACTATGGCTACACCTTC. Encoded protein: CASSLGRNYGYTF.

About this clone itself: One junction end disagrees with the germline gene, perhaps due to a read error. Other nucleotide sequences from this sample produce the same CDR3. The chain links TRBV30 to TRBJ2-5, with 9 nucleotides matching TRBD2. Germline values: CDR1 GTSNPN, CDR2 SVGIG (reference sequence). The length of the CDR3 is 18 residues. The CDR3 nucleotides read TGCGCCTGGAGTGTACTCGGGCTAGCGGGAAGAGGGTTGGAGACCCAGTACTTC. It translates to CAWSVLGLAGRGLETQYF.

Only a few counts were recorded for this clone. At the DNA level, this CDR3 is encoded by other sequences in the same sample as well. The chain couples TRBV7-2 to TRBJ1-3; TRBD1 might be the D (6 bases). This CDR3 contains 15 residues. The germline V and J ends were trimmed by 5 bases and 4 bases, with 15 bases remaining between them. Per the germline V gene, CDR1 is SGHTA and CDR2 is FQGNSA. The DNA of the CDR3 is TGTGCCAGCAGCCTAAGGGGGAGTAGCGGAAACACCATATATTTT. Protein sequence: CASSLRGSSGNTIYF.

The J gene is TRBJ2-7, the V gene TRBV7-6; TRBD1 matches at 9 bases. The V segment lost 1 base and the J segment 0 bases; nucleotides outside the gene matches: 1. This CDR3 region has 15 residues. In germline, CDR1 is SGHVS, CDR2 FNYEAQ. The CDR3 nucleotides are TGTGCCAGCAGCTTAGAACAGGGGGCCTCCTACGAGCAGTACTTC. Encoded protein: CASSLEQGASYEQYF.

This clone turned up a few times. This chain uses TRBV7-8 with TRBJ1-1, with 8 bases matching TRBD1. Germline V lookup: CDR1 SGHVS, CDR2 FQNEAQ. This CDR3 region has 15 residues. The V and J ends lost 5 bases and 4 bases, in that order; junction bases with no gene match: 9. This CDR3 reads CASSPPTGVGTEAFF. Written as DNA, the CDR3 is TGTGCCAGCAGCCCCCCGACAGGGGTGGGCACTGAAGCTTTCTTT.

The rearrangement links TRBV9 to TRBJ2-1; D call uncertain. The germline V gene has CDR1 SGDLS and CDR2 YYNGEE. The V end lost 0 bases, the J end lost 5 bases, and 6 bases lay between the germline ends. This CDR3 has 13 amino acids. The CDR3 spells CASSVGSNNEQFF. In DNA form, the CDR3 reads TGTGCCAGCAGCGTAGGGAGTAACAATGAGCAGTTCTTC.

Only one count was recorded for this clone. The chain employs TRBV4-2 and TRBJ2-7; D gene ambiguous. V shed 2 bases and J shed 3 bases, with 17 bases lying between them. The CDR3 has 16 residues. Germline values: CDR1 LGHNA, CDR2 YNFKEQ. The CDR3 sequence is CASSQNPEDILYEQYF. The CDR3 DNA reads as TGTGCCAGCAGCCAAAACCCAGAAGACATTCTCTACGAGCAGTACTTC.

The chain joins TRBV18 to TRBJ2-2, with 8 positions matching TRBD1. Germline V lookup: CDR1 KGHSH, CDR2 LQKENI. With V trimmed by 2 bases and J by 4 bases, 6 bases remained unmatched. This CDR3 comprises 16 residues. In DNA, the CDR3 is TGTGCCAGCTCACCAGGGACAGGCCGAGGCACCGGGGAGCTGTTTTTT. Protein sequence: CASSPGTGRGTGELFF.

The CDR3 region is CASTPQGRDTSLYNYGYTF. In nucleotides, the CDR3 is TGCGCCAGCACCCCTCAGGGGAGGGACACAAGTCTTTACAACTATGGCTACACCTTC. V is TRBV10-1 and J is TRBJ1-2; D is possibly TRBD1 (6 bases). In germline, CDR1 is WNHNN, CDR2 SYGVQD (reference sequence). The CDR3 has 19 amino acids. Between the trimmed V and J ends, which lost 7 bases and 2 bases, there was a span of 29 bases.

CDR3: CASSWSSANTGELFF. CDR3 coding DNA: TGTGCCAGCAGCTGGAGTAGCGCGAACACCGGGGAGCTGTTTTTT. This sequence joins TRBV11-2 and TRBJ2-2; a possible D gene is TRBD2 (5 bases). V dropped 4 bases and J dropped 0 bases, with 9 bases sitting between them. The CDR3 length is 15 residues. CDR1 and CDR2 (germline): SGHAT, FQNNGV.

The chain links TRBV5-4 to TRBJ1-1, with a weak D call TRBD1 (6 bases). The CDR3 length is 13 residues. V gave up 7 bases and J gave up 4 bases, with 14 bases separating them. Germline V lookup: CDR1 SGHNT, CDR2 YYREEE (reference sequence). CDR3 amino acids: CASGEQGFTEAFF. Here the CDR3 DNA reads TGTGCCAGCGGCGAACAGGGTTTCACTGAAGCTTTCTTT.

Comment on this clone: The sample holds other DNA sequences that translate to the same CDR3. The chain carries TRBV5-4 and TRBJ1-1; D possibly corresponds to TRBD1 (5 bases). This CDR3 is built from 13 residues. CDR1 and CDR2 from the germline V gene are SGHNT and YYREEE (reference sequence). The V and J ends lost 0 bases and 5 bases respectively, with 8 bases between them. The CDR3 DNA follows: TGTGCCAGCAGCTTGGGCAGGGATACTGAAGCTTTCTTT. It is translated as CASSLGRDTEAFF.

J is TRBJ1-5 and V is TRBV30; 9 positions match TRBD1. Germline CDR1 is GTSNPN and CDR2 is SVGIG (reference sequence). J gave up 7 bases and V 4 bases, and 5 bases lay outside the gene matches. The CDR3 extends over 13 amino acids. The CDR3 region has the DNA TGTGCCTGGACCTTGGACAGGGGCCAGCCCCAGCATTTT. Its protein product is CAWTLDRGQPQHF. The variable domain in full, completed from reference TRBV30 and TRBJ1-5, reads SQTIHQWPATLVQPVGSPLSLECTVEGTSNPNLYWYRQAAGRGLQLLFYSVGIGQISSEVPQNLSASRPQDRQFILSSKKLLLSDSGFYLCAWTLDRGQPQHFGDGTRLSIL.

This clone occurred once. This chain uses TRBV5-8 with TRBJ2-7; the D gene is possibly TRBD2 (5 bases). Between the trimmed V and J ends, which lost 2 bases and 0 bases, there was a span of 15 bases. The CDR3 loop spans 16 amino acids. CDR1 is SGHTS and CDR2 is YDEGEE in the germline V gene. CDR3 coding DNA: TGTGCCAGCAGCTTTGCCCGGGGTTCCCGCTCCTACGAGCAGTACTTC. Translation gives CASSFARGSRSYEQYF.

This clone came up a few times. The chain has TRBV6-6 and TRBJ1-2; 8 bases are a match to TRBD1. The J segment lost 8 bases and the V segment lost 2 bases, leaving 7 bases of the junction unmatched. Germline V gene lookup returns CDR1 MNHNY and CDR2 SVGAGI (reference sequence). The CDR3 contains 14 residues. The CDR3 DNA reads TGTGCCAGCAGTTACAGTACAGGGGGTATCGGCTACACCTTC. Its translation: CASSYSTGGIGYTF.

CDR3 bases: TGTGCCAGCAGATCCGACAAGGATACGCAGTATTTT. Translation gives CASRSDKDTQYF. The chain has TRBV6-6 and TRBJ2-3, with D uncertain. There are 12 residues in the CDR3. Germline V gene lookup returns CDR1 MNHNY and CDR2 SVGAGI (reference sequence). The V end lost 6 bases, the J end lost 6 bases, and 10 bases lay between the germline ends.